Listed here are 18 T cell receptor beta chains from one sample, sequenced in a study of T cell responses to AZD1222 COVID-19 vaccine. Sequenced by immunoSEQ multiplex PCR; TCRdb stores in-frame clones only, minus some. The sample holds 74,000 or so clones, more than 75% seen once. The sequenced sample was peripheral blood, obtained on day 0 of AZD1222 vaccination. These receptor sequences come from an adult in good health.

CDR3 protein: CASSFFQGTDTQYF. CDR3 bases: TGTGCCAGCAGTTTCTTCCAGGGCACAGATACGCAGTATTTT. This chain uses TRBV27 with TRBJ2-3; D is unresolved. This CDR3 is 14 amino acids long. Between the trimmed V and J ends, which lost 3 bases and 1 base, there was a span of 8 bases. Germline-derived CDR1 and CDR2 are MNHEY and SMNVEV (reference sequence).

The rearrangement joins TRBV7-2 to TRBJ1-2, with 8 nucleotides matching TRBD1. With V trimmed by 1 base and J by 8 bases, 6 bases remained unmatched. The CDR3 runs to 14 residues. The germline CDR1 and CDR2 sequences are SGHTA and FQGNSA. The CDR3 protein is CASSLVQGVEGYTF. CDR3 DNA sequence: TGTGCCAGCAGCTTAGTACAGGGGGTTGAGGGCTACACCTTC.

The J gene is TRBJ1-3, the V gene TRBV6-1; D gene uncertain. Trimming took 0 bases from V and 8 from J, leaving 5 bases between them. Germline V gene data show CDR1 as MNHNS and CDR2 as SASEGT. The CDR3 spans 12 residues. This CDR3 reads CASSEARDTIYF. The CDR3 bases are TGTGCCAGCAGTGAAGCGCGGGACACCATATATTTT.

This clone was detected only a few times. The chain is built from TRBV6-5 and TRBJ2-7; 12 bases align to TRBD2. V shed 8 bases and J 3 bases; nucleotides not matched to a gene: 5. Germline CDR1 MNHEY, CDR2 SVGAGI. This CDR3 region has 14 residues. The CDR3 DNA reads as TGTGCCAGCGAACTAGCGGGGGGATACTACGAGCAGTACTTC. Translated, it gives CASELAGGYYEQYF.

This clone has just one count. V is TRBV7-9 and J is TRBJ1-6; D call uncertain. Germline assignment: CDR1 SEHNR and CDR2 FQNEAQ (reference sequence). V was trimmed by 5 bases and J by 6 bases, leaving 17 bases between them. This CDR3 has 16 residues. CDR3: CASSPVDRLFNSPLHF. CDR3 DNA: TGTGCCAGCAGCCCAGTGGACCGCCTTTTTAATTCACCCCTCCACTTT.

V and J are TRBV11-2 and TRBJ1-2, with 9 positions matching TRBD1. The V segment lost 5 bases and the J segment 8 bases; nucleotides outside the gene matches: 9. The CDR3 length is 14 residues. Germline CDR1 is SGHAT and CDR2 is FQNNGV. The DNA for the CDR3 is TGTGCCAGCAGCCAGACAGGGGGACAAGAAGGCTACACCTTC. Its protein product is CASSQTGGQEGYTF. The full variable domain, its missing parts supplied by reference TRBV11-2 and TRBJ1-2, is EAGVAQSPRYKIIEKRQSVAFWCNPISGHATLYWYQQILGQGPKLLIQFQNNGVVDDSQLPKDRFSAERLKGVDSTLKIQPAKLEDSAVYLCASSQTGGQEGYTFGSGTRLTVV.

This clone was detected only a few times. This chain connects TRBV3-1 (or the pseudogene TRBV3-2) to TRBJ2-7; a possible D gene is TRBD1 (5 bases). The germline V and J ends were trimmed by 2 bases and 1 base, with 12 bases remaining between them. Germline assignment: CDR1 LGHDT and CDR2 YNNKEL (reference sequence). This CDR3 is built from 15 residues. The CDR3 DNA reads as TGTGCCAGCAGCCAAAATCAGGGTCCATCCTACGAGCAGTACTTC. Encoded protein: CASSQNQGPSYEQYF.

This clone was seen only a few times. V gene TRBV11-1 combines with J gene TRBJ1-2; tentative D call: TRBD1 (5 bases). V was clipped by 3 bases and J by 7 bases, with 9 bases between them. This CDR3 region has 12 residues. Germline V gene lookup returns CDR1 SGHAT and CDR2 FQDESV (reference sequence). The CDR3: CASSFRGFGYTF. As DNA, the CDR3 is TGTGCCAGCAGCTTTCGGGGGTTTGGCTACACCTTC.

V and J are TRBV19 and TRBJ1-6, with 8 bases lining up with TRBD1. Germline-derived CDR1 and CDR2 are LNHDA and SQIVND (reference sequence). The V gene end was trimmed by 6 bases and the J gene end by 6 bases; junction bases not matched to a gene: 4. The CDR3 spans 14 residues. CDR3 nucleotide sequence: TGTGCCAGTAGGCAGGACAGGGTTAATTCACCCCTCCACTTT. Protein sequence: CASRQDRVNSPLHF.

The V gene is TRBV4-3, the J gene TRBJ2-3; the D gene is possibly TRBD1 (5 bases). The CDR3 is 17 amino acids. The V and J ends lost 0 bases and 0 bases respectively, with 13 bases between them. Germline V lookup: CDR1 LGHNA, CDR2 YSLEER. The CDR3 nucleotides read TGCGCCAGCAGCCAAGATGACACAGGCACGAGCACAGATACGCAGTATTTT. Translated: CASSQDDTGTSTDTQYF.

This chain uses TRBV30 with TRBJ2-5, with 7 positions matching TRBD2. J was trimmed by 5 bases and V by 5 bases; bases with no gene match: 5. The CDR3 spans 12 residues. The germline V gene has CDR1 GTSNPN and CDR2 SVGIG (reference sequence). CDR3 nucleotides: TGTGCCTGGGGGCGGGGGTGGGAGACCCAGTACTTC. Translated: CAWGRGWETQYF.

The CDR3: CASSSLHEQYF. The CDR3 DNA sequence: TGTGCCAGCAGCTCGCTGCACGAGCAGTACTTC. The V gene is TRBV5-6, the J gene TRBJ2-7; D uncertain. CDR3 length equals 11 residues. Trimming left V 3 bases short and J 5 bases short, with 6 bases between. Germline V gives CDR1 SGHDT, CDR2 YYEEEE.

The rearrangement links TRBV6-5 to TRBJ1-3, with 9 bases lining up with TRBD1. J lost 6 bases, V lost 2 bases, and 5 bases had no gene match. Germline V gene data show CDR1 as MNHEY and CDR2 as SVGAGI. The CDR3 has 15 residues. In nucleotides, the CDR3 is TGTGCCAGCAGTTACGAGCGGGACAGGGTAAACACCATATATTTT. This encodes CASSYERDRVNTIYF.

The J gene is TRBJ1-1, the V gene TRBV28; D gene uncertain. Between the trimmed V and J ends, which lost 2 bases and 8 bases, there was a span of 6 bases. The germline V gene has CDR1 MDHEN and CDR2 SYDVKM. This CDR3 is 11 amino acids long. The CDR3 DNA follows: TGTGCCAGCAGTTTACATTGGGAAGCTTTCTTT. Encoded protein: CASSLHWEAFF.

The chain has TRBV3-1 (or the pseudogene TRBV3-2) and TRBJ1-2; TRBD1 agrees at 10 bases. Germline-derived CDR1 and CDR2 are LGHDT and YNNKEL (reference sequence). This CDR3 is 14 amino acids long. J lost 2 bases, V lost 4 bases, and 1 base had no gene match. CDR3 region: CASSRQGANYGYTF. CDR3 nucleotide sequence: TGTGCCAGCAGCCGACAGGGGGCGAACTATGGCTACACCTTC.

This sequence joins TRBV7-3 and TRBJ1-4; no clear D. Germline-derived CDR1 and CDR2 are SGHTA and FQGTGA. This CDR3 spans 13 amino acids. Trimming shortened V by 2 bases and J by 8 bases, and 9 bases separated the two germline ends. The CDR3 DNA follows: TGTGCCAGCAGCTTATGGTTCGGCGAAAAACTGTTTTTT. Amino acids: CASSLWFGEKLFF.

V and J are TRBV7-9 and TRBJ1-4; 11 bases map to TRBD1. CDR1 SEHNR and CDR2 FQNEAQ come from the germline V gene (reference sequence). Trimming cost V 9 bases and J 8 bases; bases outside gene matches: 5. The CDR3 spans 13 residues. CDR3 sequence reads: CASAGQGGEKLFF. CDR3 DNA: TGTGCCAGTGCGGGACAGGGGGGCGAAAAACTGTTTTTT.

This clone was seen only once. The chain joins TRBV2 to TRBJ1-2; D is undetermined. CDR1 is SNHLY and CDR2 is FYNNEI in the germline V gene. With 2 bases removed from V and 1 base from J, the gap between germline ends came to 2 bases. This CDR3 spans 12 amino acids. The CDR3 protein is CASSEFNYGYTF. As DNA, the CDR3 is TGTGCCAGCAGTGAATTTAACTATGGCTACACCTTC.